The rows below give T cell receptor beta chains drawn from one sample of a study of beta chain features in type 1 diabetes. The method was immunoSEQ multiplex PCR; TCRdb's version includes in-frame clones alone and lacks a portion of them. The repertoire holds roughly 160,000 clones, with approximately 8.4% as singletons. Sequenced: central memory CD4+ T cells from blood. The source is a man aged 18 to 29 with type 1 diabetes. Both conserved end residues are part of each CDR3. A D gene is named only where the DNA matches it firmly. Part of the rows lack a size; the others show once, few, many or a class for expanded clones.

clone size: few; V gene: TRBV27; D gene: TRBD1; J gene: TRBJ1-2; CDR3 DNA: TGTGCCAGCAGTTCCCGACAGGGAGCTAACTATGGCTACACCTTC; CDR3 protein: CASSSRQGANYGYTF
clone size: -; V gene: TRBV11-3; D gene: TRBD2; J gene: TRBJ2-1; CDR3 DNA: TGTGCCAGCAGCCTAGGGACTAGCGGCATAAACTTTGAGCAGTTCTTC; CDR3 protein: CASSLGTSGINFEQFF
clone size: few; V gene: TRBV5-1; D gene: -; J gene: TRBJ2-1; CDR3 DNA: TGCGCCAGCAGCTTAAGCCCGGGAGACGACAATGAGCAGTTCTTC; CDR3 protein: CASSLSPGDDNEQFF
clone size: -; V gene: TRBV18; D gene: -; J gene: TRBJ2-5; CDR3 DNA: TGTGCCAGCTCACTCGGGTCGGCCTCAGAGACCCAGTACTTC; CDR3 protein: CASSLGSASETQYF
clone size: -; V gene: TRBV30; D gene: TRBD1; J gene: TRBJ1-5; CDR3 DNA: TGTGCCTGGAGCTTAGGGGGCGGTAATCAGCCCCAGCATTTT; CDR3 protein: CAWSLGGGNQPQHF
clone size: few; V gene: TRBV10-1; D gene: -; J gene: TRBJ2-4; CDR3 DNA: TGCGCCAGCAGTGAGGCGGGGGCCAAAAACATTCAGTACTTC; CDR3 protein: CASSEAGAKNIQYF
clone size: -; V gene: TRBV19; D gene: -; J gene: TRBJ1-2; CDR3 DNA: TGTGCCAGTAGTATAGAGACAGCCGGCGGCTACACCTTC; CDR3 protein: CASSIETAGGYTF
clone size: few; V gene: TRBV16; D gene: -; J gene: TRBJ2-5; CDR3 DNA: TGTGCCAGCAGCCAATCGGGCCGGTTTGAGACCCAGTACTTC; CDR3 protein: CASSQSGRFETQYF
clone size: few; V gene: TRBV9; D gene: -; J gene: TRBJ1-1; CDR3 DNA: TGTGCCAGCAGCGGCCCGGGGGGAATGACTGAAGCTTTCTTT; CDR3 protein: CASSGPGGMTEAFF
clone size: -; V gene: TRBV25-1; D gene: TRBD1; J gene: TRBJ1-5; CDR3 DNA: TGTGCCAGCAGCCCGACAGGGGATCACAATCAGCCCCAGCATTTT; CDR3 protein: CASSPTGDHNQPQHF
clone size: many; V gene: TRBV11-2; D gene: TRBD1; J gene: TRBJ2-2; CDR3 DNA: TGTGCCAGCAGCTTAGCTCACGGGACAGAGAACACCGGGGAGCTGTTTTTT; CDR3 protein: CASSLAHGTENTGELFF
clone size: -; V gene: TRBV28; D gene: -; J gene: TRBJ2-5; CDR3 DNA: TGTGCCAGCAGTTTCGCGGAAGAGACCCAGTACTTC; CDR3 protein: CASSFAEETQYF
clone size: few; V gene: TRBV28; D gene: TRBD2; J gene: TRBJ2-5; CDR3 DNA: TGTGCCAGCAGTTTAGCGGGAGGGAGGGAGACCCAGTACTTC; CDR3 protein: CASSLAGGRETQYF
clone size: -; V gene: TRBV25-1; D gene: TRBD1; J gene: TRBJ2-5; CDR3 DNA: TGTGCCAGCAGAGAAAGGAGTCAGGGGGCGGACTTC; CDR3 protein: CASRERSQGADF
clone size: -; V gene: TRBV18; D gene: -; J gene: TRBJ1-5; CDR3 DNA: TGTGCCAGCTCAGAACAGGGAGTTAGCAATCAGCCCCAGCATTTT; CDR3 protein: CASSEQGVSNQPQHF
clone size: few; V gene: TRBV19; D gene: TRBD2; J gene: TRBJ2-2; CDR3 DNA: TGTGCCAGTAGTATTTTGTCTAGCGGAGCGAACACCGGGGAGCTGTTTTTT; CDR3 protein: CASSILSSGANTGELFF
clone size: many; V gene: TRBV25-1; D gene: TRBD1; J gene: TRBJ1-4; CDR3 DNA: TGTGCCAGCAGTGAGGACAGGGGAGCTGAAAAACTGTTTTTT; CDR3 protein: CASSEDRGAEKLFF
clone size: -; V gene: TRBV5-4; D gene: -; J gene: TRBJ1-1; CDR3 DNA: TGTGCCAGCAGCCCGGACCAGGGGAGATACGAAGCTTTCTTT; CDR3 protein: CASSPDQGRYEAFF
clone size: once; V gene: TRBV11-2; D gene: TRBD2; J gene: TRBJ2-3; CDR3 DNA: TGTGCCAGCAGCTTAATGCCAGGGGATATAGGACTAGCGGGAGAGACGCAGTATTTT; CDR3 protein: CASSLMPGDIGLAGETQYF
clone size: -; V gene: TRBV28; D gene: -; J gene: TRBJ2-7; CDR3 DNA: TGTGCCAGCAGACACAGATTCCGCTCCTACGAGCAGTACTTC; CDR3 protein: CASRHRFRSYEQYF
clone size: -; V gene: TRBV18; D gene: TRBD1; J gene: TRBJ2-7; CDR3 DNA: TGTGCCAGCTCAGCCTCCGGGACAGACGAGCAGTACTTC; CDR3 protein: CASSASGTDEQYF
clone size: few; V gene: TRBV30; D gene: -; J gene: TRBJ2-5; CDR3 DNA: TGTGCCTGGGGGGGCCAGGGAGTCCAGTACTTC; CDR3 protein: CAWGGQGVQYF
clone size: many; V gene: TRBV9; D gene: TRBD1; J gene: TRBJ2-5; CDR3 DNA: TGTGCCAGCAGCCTGACAGGGACGGAGGTGGAGACCCAGTACTTC; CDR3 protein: CASSLTGTEVETQYF
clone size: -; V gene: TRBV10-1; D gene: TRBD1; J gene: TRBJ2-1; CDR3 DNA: TGCGCCAGCAGTTCGGGACAGGGGGATGAGCAGTTCTTC; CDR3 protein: CASSSGQGDEQFF
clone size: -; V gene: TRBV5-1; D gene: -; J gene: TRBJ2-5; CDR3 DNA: TGCGCCAGCAGCTTCTCGACAGGTTCGGAGACCCAGTACTTC; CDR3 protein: CASSFSTGSETQYF
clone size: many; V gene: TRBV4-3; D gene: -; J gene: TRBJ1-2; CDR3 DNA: TGCGCCAGCAGCCGCGCCCAACGGGATGGCTACACCTTC; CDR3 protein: CASSRAQRDGYTF
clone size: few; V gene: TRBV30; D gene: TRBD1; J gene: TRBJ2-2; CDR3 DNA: TGTGCCTGGAGTTCTCCGGGACAGGGGCGCACCGGGGAGCTGTTTTTT; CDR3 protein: CAWSSPGQGRTGELFF
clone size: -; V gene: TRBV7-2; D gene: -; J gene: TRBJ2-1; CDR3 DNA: TGTGCCAGCAGCTTAGAACTAGTGAGCAATGAGCAGTTCTTC; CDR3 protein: CASSLELVSNEQFF
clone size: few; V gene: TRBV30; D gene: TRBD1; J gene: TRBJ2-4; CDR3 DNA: TGTGCCTGGGCGACCGACGGGACAGCCGGCGGGAACATTCAGTACTTC; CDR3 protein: CAWATDGTAGGNIQYF
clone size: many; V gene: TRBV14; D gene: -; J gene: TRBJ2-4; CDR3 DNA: TGTGCCAGCAGCCCCCCCGGGTTAAACATTCAGTACTTC; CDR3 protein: CASSPPGLNIQYF
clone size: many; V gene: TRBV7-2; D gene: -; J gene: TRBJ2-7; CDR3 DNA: TGTGCCAGTAATACAGGGAGTACCCCATACGAGCAGTACTTC; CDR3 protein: CASNTGSTPYEQYF
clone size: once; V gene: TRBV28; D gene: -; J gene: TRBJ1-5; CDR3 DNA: TGTGCCAGCAGTTCGGGTCAGCCCCAGCATTTT; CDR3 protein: CASSSGQPQHF
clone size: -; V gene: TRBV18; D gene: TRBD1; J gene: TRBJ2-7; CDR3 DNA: TGTGCCAGCTCACCTGGGACAGGGGGCATCGAGCAGTACTTC; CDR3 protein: CASSPGTGGIEQYF
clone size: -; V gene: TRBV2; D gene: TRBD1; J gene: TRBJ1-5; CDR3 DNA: TGTGCCAGCAGCGAGCAGGGGGGCAATCAGCCCCAGCATTTT; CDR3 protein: CASSEQGGNQPQHF
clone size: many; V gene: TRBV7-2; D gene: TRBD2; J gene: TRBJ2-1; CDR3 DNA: TGTGCCAGCAGCTTAGGACTAGCGGGGAACAATGAGCAGTTCTTC; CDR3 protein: CASSLGLAGNNEQFF
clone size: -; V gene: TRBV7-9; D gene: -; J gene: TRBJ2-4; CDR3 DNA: TGTGCCAGCAGCTCCGGGACAGTCGGGGGTAAAAACATTCAGTACTTC; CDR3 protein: CASSSGTVGGKNIQYF
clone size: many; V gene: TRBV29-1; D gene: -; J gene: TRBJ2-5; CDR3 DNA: TGCAGCGTTGGTGGTAAGGCTAGCCGAGAGACCCAGTACTTC; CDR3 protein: CSVGGKASRETQYF
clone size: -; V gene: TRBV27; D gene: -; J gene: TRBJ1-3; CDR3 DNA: TGTGCCAGCAGTCCAAACGGGGGAAACACCATATATTTT; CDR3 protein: CASSPNGGNTIYF
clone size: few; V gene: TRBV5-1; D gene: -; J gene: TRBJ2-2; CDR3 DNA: TGCGCCACCGGGGTTCCGGGCACCGGGGAGCTGTTTTTT; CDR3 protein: CATGVPGTGELFF
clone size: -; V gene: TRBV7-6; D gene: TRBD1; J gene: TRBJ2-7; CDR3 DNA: TGTGCCAGCAGTACTGGGACAGGGAGAGAGCAGTACTTC; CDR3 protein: CASSTGTGREQYF
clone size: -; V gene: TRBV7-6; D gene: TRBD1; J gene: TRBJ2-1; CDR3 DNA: TGTGCCAGCAGCTTAGCGTTCTCGGGACAGGGGGGTGAGCAGTTCTTC; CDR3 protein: CASSLAFSGQGGEQFF
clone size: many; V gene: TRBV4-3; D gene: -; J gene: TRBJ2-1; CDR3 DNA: TGCGCCAGCAGCCAAGTTGCGGGAATTCCTCTCCTCGAGCAGTTCTTC; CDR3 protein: CASSQVAGIPLLEQFF
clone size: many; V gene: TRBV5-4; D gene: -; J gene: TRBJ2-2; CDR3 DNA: TGTGCCAGCAGCCCGGCGGGTAGAGGGACCGGGGAGCTGTTTTTT; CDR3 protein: CASSPAGRGTGELFF
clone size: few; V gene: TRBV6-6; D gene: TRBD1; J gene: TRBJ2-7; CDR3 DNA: TGTGCCAGCAGTGGCACAGGGGGCGAGCAGTACTTC; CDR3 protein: CASSGTGGEQYF
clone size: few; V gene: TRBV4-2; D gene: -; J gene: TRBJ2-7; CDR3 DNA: TGTGCCAGCAGCAGAAGTGGCAGCTACGAGCAGTACTTC; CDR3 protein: CASSRSGSYEQYF
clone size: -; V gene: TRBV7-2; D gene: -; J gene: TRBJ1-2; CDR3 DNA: TGTGCCAGCAGCTTCGGGGGAAATGTTGACTATGGCTACACCTTC; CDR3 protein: CASSFGGNVDYGYTF
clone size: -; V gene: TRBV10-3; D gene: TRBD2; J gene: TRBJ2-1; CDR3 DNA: TGTGCCATCAGTGATGGCGGGAGGGGGGATGAGCAGTTCTTC; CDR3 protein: CAISDGGRGDEQFF
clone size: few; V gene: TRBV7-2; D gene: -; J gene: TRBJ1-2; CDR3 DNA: TGTGCCAGCAGCTTCGCCCGGACAGACTACTATGGCTACACCTTC; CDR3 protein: CASSFARTDYYGYTF
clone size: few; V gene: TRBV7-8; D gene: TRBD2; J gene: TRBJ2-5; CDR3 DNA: TGTGCCAGCAGCTTTGGGCTAGCGGCCTTCCGGGGAGAGACCCAGTACTTC; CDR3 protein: CASSFGLAAFRGETQYF
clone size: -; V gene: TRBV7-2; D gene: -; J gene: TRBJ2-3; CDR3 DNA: TGTGCCAGCAGCTTAGACACCAACACAGATACGCAGTATTTT; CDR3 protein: CASSLDTNTDTQYF
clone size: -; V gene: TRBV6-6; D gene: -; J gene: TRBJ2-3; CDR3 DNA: TGTGCCAGCAGCGGCGGGCGGGGTAGCACAGATACGCAGTATTTT; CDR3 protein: CASSGGRGSTDTQYF
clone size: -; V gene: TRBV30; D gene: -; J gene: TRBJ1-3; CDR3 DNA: TGTGCCTGGAGTGCCCTTGTCTCTGGAAACACCATATATTTT; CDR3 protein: CAWSALVSGNTIYF